The 8 T cell receptor beta chains listed next were all sequenced from one sample in a study of cytomegalovirus exposure and HLA in healthy donors. The study ran its PCR with 60 Vbeta and 13 Jbeta primers. Sequencing was performed with immunoSEQ multiplex PCR; in TCRdb, only in-frame clones are kept and a portion is missing. The sample comprises about 90,000 clones, approximately 71% of which are singletons, and more than 15% rests with the top ten. The sample consisted of PBMCs. The source of these receptors is a woman aged 18 to 35 in good health and CMV-seropositive.

This chain uses TRBV27 with TRBJ1-2; D is ambiguous. Germline V lookup: CDR1 MNHEY, CDR2 SMNVEV (reference sequence). The CDR3 has 13 amino acids. V gave up 3 bases and J gave up 8 bases, with 13 bases separating them. The CDR3 DNA sequence: TGTGCCAGCAGTTTGGGAGCTTTTAGGGGCTACACCTTC. It yields the protein CASSLGAFRGYTF.

V and J are TRBV5-1 and TRBJ2-7; a possible D gene is TRBD1 (6 bases). This CDR3 spans 17 amino acids. The germline V gene encodes CDR1 SGHRS and CDR2 YFSETQ. Trimming pared 4 bases from V and 1 base from J, leaving 21 bases between. The CDR3 region is CASSGDSGVPWSYEQYF. The CDR3 bases are TGCGCCAGCAGCGGCGACTCAGGGGTACCTTGGTCCTACGAGCAGTACTTC.

The J gene is TRBJ2-3, the V gene TRBV19, with 10 bases that match TRBD2. Germline-derived CDR1 and CDR2 are LNHDA and SQIVND (reference sequence). Unmatched junction bases numbered 9, after V lost 4 bases and J lost 5 bases. The CDR3 loop spans 16 amino acids. The CDR3 DNA follows: TGTGCCAGTAGTAACCAGCGGGGGGGTTCGGGAGATACGCAGTATTTT. The encoded protein is CASSNQRGGSGDTQYF.

The J gene is TRBJ2-5, the V gene TRBV30; TRBD2 aligns across 8 bases. Germline CDR1 and CDR2: GTSNPN and SVGIG (reference sequence). V gave up 1 base and J gave up 4 bases; unmatched junction bases: 5. The CDR3 has 14 residues. In nucleotides, the CDR3 is TGTGCCTGGAGTGCGGGAGGGCCCCGAGAGACCCAGTACTTC. Translated: CAWSAGGPRETQYF. Combining the CDR3 with reference TRBV30 and TRBJ2-5 gives the whole variable domain SQTIHQWPATLVQPVGSPLSLECTVEGTSNPNLYWYRQAAGRGLQLLFYSVGIGQISSEVPQNLSASRPQDRQFILSSKKLLLSDSGFYLCAWSAGGPRETQYFGPGTRLLVL.

The chain recombines TRBV5-1 with TRBJ2-5, with D possibly being TRBD1 (5 bases). The V end lost 4 bases, the J end lost 1 base, and 14 bases lay between the germline ends. The germline CDR1 and CDR2 sequences are SGHRS and YFSETQ. The length of the CDR3 is 15 residues. The CDR3 region is CASSIGHGVQETQYF. The CDR3 nucleotides are TGCGCCAGCAGCATAGGACACGGAGTCCAAGAGACCCAGTACTTC.

The chain couples TRBV7-9 to TRBJ2-1; 7 bases are shared with TRBD1. This CDR3 is 15 amino acids long. The ends lost 5 bases at V and 9 bases at J; junction bases unmatched: 13. The germline V gene encodes CDR1 SEHNR and CDR2 FQNEAQ (reference sequence). CDR3 in amino acids: CASSPPNGRGSEQFF. CDR3 DNA sequence: TGTGCCAGCAGCCCCCCCAATGGCAGGGGGAGTGAGCAGTTCTTC.

The V call is TRBV27, the J call TRBJ2-5; D possibly corresponds to TRBD2 (6 bases). Germline CDR1 MNHEY, CDR2 SMNVEV (reference sequence). There are 13 residues in the CDR3. Trimming removed 5 bases at V and 5 bases at J, with 12 bases between. CDR3 residues: CASSPRERETQYF. DNA of the CDR3: TGTGCCAGCAGTCCCCGGGAGCGTGAGACCCAGTACTTC.

The V and J genes are TRBV7-2 and TRBJ2-7, with D perhaps TRBD2 (6 bases). V was pared by 1 base and J by 3 bases, with 13 bases between. Germline lookup yields CDR1 SGHTA and CDR2 FQGNSA. The CDR3 sequence is 15 residues long. The CDR3 DNA is TGTGCCAGCAGCTTAGGCGGGGCCGGCGGCTACGAGCAGTACTTC. This codes for CASSLGGAGGYEQYF.